The rows below give T cell receptor beta chains drawn from one sample of a study of blood T cell repertoires in COVID-19. Produced via immunoSEQ multiplex PCR; TCRdb's table is partial and in-frame only. Here the sample spans around 130,000 clones, around 77% being singletons. Sequenced sample: peripheral blood. Every receptor here comes from a human donor in a cohort sampled during active COVID-19. CDR3s include the opening cysteine and the closing phenylalanine or tryptophan. The D gene is left open where the match is weak. Clone size is shown for a subset of rows, as once, few, many or a class of expanded clone.

D gene	V gene	J gene	clone size	CDR3 DNA	CDR3 protein
.	TRBV6-5	TRBJ2-7	few	TGTGCCAGCAGACCCGGGACATCCTCCTACGAGCAGTACTTC	CASRPGTSSYEQYF
TRBD1	TRBV10-3	TRBJ2-7	.	TGTGCCATCAGTACTGGACAGGGCTCCTACGAGCAGTACTTC	CAISTGQGSYEQYF
.	TRBV25-1	TRBJ2-5	.	TGTGCCAGCAGTGAACAAAAGCGGTACCAAGAGACCCAGTACTTC	CASSEQKRYQETQYF
.	TRBV6-1	TRBJ2-5	.	TGTGCCAGCAGTGAAGTTCAGGCCGGTTATCAAGAGACCCAGTACTTC	CASSEVQAGYQETQYF
.	TRBV9	TRBJ1-3	few	TGTGCCAGCAGCGTAGGGCAGGGTCGGAACACCATATATTTT	CASSVGQGRNTIYF
.	TRBV5-6	TRBJ1-5	.	TGTGCCAGCAGCCTCGAAGGCGCTAGGATCAGCCCCCAGCATTTT	CASSLEGARISPQHF
.	TRBV6-5	TRBJ1-2	.	TGTGCCAGCAGCACCCAGGGCCCAGCTAACTATGGCTACACCTTC	CASSTQGPANYGYTF
TRBD1	TRBV18	TRBJ2-7	.	TGTGCCAGCTCACCAGCACAGGGCCGGGGACAGGGGGCGCACGAGCAGTACTTC	CASSPAQGRGQGAHEQYF
TRBD2	TRBV7-3	TRBJ2-5	.	TGTGCCAGCAGCCCCACCCCCGTTAGCGGGGGGGCGGAGACCCAGTACTTC	CASSPTPVSGGAETQYF
.	TRBV15	TRBJ1-1	.	TGTGCCACCAGCAGAGATTTCCGGGGCGGGATGAACACTGAAGCTTTCTTT	CATSRDFRGGMNTEAFF
TRBD2	TRBV29-1	TRBJ2-5	.	TGCAGCGTTGAAGATATAGGACGGGAGGGCCCAGAGACCCAGTACTTC	CSVEDIGREGPETQYF
.	TRBV19	TRBJ2-1	.	TGTGCCAGCAGCCTTGGGCCCTACAATGAGCAGTTCTTC	CASSLGPYNEQFF
.	TRBV18	TRBJ1-1	.	TGTGCCAGCTCAGAACAGGACAGCAAGAACACTGAAGCTTTCTTT	CASSEQDSKNTEAFF
TRBD2	TRBV5-1	TRBJ2-2	.	TGCGCCAGCAGCTTGGGGCCTAGCGGGACGGACACCGGGGAGCTGTTTTTT	CASSLGPSGTDTGELFF
.	TRBV7-9	TRBJ1-2	.	TGTGCCAGCAGCTTAGGCTCAGGGGCGGGCTATGGCTACACCTTC	CASSLGSGAGYGYTF
TRBD1	TRBV30	TRBJ1-5	.	TGTGCCTGGAGGTACTCGGGACAGCCCAATCAGCCCCAGCATTTT	CAWRYSGQPNQPQHF
.	TRBV6-5	TRBJ2-7	.	TGTGCCAGCAGGACGGGACACCCGGCCTACGAGCAGTACTTC	CASRTGHPAYEQYF
.	TRBV5-5	TRBJ1-4	.	TGTGCCAGCAGCTTGGAATGGGGAGGGGCGGGTGAAAAACTGTTTTTT	CASSLEWGGAGEKLFF
TRBD1	TRBV5-6	TRBJ2-1	.	TGTGCCAGCAGCGGGACAGGGGTCAATGAGCAGTTCTTC	CASSGTGVNEQFF
.	TRBV6-1	TRBJ2-7	.	TGTGCCAGCAGTGAACTAGCGTTATCCTACGAGCAGTACTTC	CASSELALSYEQYF
.	TRBV19	TRBJ1-1	.	TGTGCCAGTAGTACACAGGGTGGTGAAGCTTTCTTT	CASSTQGGEAFF
.	TRBV27	TRBJ1-5	.	TGTGCCAGCAGTTTGACAGCATACAATCAGCCCCAGCATTTT	CASSLTAYNQPQHF
.	TRBV7-2	TRBJ2-7	few	TGTGCCAGCAGCTTTACAGGGTCCTACGAGCAGTACTTC	CASSFTGSYEQYF
TRBD1	TRBV7-8	TRBJ1-3	.	TGTGCCAGCAGCTTAGGGACAGGAGAAGGGGACACCATATATTTT	CASSLGTGEGDTIYF
.	TRBV5-1	TRBJ1-1	.	TGCGCCAGCAGCTTGGTAAGGGGGTCGAGAACTGAAGCTTTCTTT	CASSLVRGSRTEAFF
.	TRBV3-1/TRBV3-2	TRBJ2-6	.	TGTGCCAGCAGCCAAGATCGGACAGTCCCCTCTGGGGCCAACGTCCTGACTTTC	CASSQDRTVPSGANVLTF
TRBD1	TRBV2	TRBJ1-5	.	TGTGCCAGCAGTGGGACCGGGACAGGGGTACAGCCCCAGCATTTT	CASSGTGTGVQPQHF
.	TRBV9	TRBJ1-1	few	TGTGCCAGCAGCGTAAAGGAGGGCACTGAAGCTTTCTTT	CASSVKEGTEAFF
TRBD2	TRBV14	TRBJ2-7	.	TGTGCCAGCAGCCAAGGTAGCGGGACTTCCTACGAGCAGTACTTC	CASSQGSGTSYEQYF